The T cell receptor beta chain described here comes from a study of lymphopenia after photon versus proton radiotherapy. Whole-study results and caveats: Better survival with proton therapy was suggested as possible, not demonstrated. After lymphocyte nadir, photon-treated repertoires showed oligoclonal expansion, especially CD8+ Temra. Photon-treated patients lost naive T cells and TCR diversity; proton-treated stayed stable. Larger post-nadir TCR diversity loss correlated inversely with survival in deceased patients.

Measured with immunoSEQ multiplex PCR; TCRdb has only the in-frame clones, and not every one. The sample carries some 20,000 clones, 80% to 95% recorded once. The CDR3 is 12 amino acids. Looked up from germline, CDR1 is SGHNT and CDR2 is YYREEE (reference sequence). Between the trimmed V and J ends, which lost 3 bases and 10 bases, there was a span of 11 bases. On this clone: Its target is unknown.

This TCR came from a man between 60 and 75 years old with pancreatic cancer. Sequencing was performed on peripheral blood, taken from a patient treated with photon-based radiotherapy. V usage is TRBV5-4 and J usage is TRBJ2-1; TRBD2 is a possible D gene (6 bases). Here the CDR3 reads CASSYDREEQFF. Here the CDR3 DNA reads TGTGCCAGCAGCTACGACCGGGAGGAGCAGTTCTTC.